The rows below give T cell receptor beta chains drawn from one sample of a study of monozygotic twins with inflammatory bowel disease. Each CDR3 protein gets one entry in TCRdb, which reprocessed the 5' RACE reads and gives no DNA. The sample is made up of 300,000 to 400,000 distinct CDR3 sequences, and the top ten hold 2.5% to 3% of it. Sequencing was carried out using blood. Source of these receptors: a human donor with ulcerative colitis or Crohn's disease, or a healthy co-twin of an affected twin (not recorded which). Each CDR3 is given with its conserved first and last residue. The order of the fields is CDR3 protein, V gene, J gene.

cdr3_aa: CASSPRGPREETQYF
v_call: TRBV6-2/TRBV6-3
j_call: TRBJ2-5

cdr3_aa: CASSPGRSNSPLHF
v_call: TRBV5-1
j_call: TRBJ1-6

cdr3_aa: CASSFTAAPMNTEAFF
v_call: TRBV9
j_call: TRBJ1-1

cdr3_aa: CASSQMTGGYADTQYF
v_call: TRBV3-1
j_call: TRBJ2-3

cdr3_aa: CASSQGMGYTF
v_call: TRBV14
j_call: TRBJ1-2

cdr3_aa: CASSPETGGLYEQYF
v_call: TRBV7-6
j_call: TRBJ2-7

cdr3_aa: CASSLAQGEYNEQFF
v_call: TRBV5-1
j_call: TRBJ2-1

cdr3_aa: CASSRLGTANTEAFF
v_call: TRBV6-1
j_call: TRBJ1-1

cdr3_aa: CASSTLPAGGTDTQYF
v_call: TRBV7-9
j_call: TRBJ2-3

cdr3_aa: CASSDPASLSYEQYF
v_call: TRBV25-1
j_call: TRBJ2-7

cdr3_aa: CASSLEATGSYYEQYF
v_call: TRBV5-1
j_call: TRBJ2-7

cdr3_aa: CASSGIQETQYF
v_call: TRBV28
j_call: TRBJ2-5

cdr3_aa: CASSSRDRGHGETQYF
v_call: TRBV12-3/TRBV12-4
j_call: TRBJ2-5

cdr3_aa: CASSYWGGRNYGYTF
v_call: TRBV6-5
j_call: TRBJ1-2

cdr3_aa: CASSVYAMGAEQYF
v_call: TRBV9
j_call: TRBJ2-7

cdr3_aa: CSARDGTGPRMNTEAFF
v_call: TRBV20-1
j_call: TRBJ1-1

cdr3_aa: CASSRSTGSSYEQYF
v_call: TRBV18
j_call: TRBJ2-7

cdr3_aa: CAIRNSGESQPQHF
v_call: TRBV10-3
j_call: TRBJ1-5

cdr3_aa: CASRAGQTYEQYF
v_call: TRBV27
j_call: TRBJ2-7

cdr3_aa: CSVDRAGNIQYF
v_call: TRBV20-1
j_call: TRBJ2-4

cdr3_aa: CASSFRGSDTQYF
v_call: TRBV7-2
j_call: TRBJ2-3

cdr3_aa: CASSLYSYGYTF
v_call: TRBV7-9
j_call: TRBJ1-2

cdr3_aa: CASSVLGQGGYGYTF
v_call: TRBV9
j_call: TRBJ1-2

cdr3_aa: CASSLGGQPTEAFF
v_call: TRBV5-1
j_call: TRBJ1-1

cdr3_aa: CASSATGGIRNQPQHF
v_call: TRBV27
j_call: TRBJ1-5

cdr3_aa: CASSLTPSSNEQYF
v_call: TRBV5-1
j_call: TRBJ2-7